Below are 12 T cell receptor beta chains sequenced from a single sample in a study of identical twins. TCRdb reanalysed the 5' RACE reads using MiXCR and keeps one entry per CDR3 protein. Here the sample spans about 340,000 distinct CDR3 sequences, 9% to 15% being singletons. These data were also filed under a second study, of yellow fever vaccine responses in identical twins.

The sample was CD8+ T cells sorted from blood. The receptors originated from a woman younger than 35 in good health.

The chain has TRBV20-1 and TRBJ2-1; D unclear. The CDR3 is 12 residues long. Germline CDR1 is DFQATT and CDR2 is SNEGSKA (reference sequence). V was cut by 5 bases and J by 8 bases, with 13 bases left in between. CDR3 sequence: CSAEKTGDEQFF. The CDR3 DNA reads TGCAGTGCTGAGAAAACTGGAGATGAGCAGTTCTTC.

A few counts support this clonotype. The rearrangement uses TRBV12-5 and TRBJ2-7, with a weak D call TRBD2 (5 bases). The CDR3 is 12 residues long. Trimming pared 7 bases from V and 2 bases from J, leaving 9 bases between. Germline V gene lookup returns CDR1 LGHNT and CDR2 FRNRAP. The CDR3 spells CASVEGTYEQYF. The DNA for the CDR3 is TGTGCTAGTGTAGAGGGAACCTACGAGCAGTACTTC.

The chain has TRBV12-3 or TRBV12-4 and TRBJ1-5; the match to TRBD1 covers 7 bases. The CDR3 is 15 amino acids. V shed 7 bases, J shed 4 bases, and the junction held 10 bases outside the gene matches. CDR3 region: CASTQTGYENQPQHF. The CDR3 bases are TGTGCCAGCACCCAGACAGGGTATGAAAATCAGCCCCAGCATTTT.

There are a few counts of this clonotype. The J gene is TRBJ2-2, the V gene TRBV6-2 or TRBV6-3; D possibly corresponds to TRBD2 (5 bases). V shed 5 bases and J shed 2 bases, with 15 bases lying between them. Germline CDR1 reads MNHEY; CDR2 reads SVGEGT. The CDR3 sequence is 16 residues long. The CDR3 DNA reads TGTGCCAGCAGTACTGAAGCGGAATTCAACACCGGGGAGCTGTTTTTT. It is translated as CASSTEAEFNTGELFF.

V gene TRBV29-1 combines with J gene TRBJ1-1; D call uncertain. The V end was cut by 7 bases, the J end by 5 bases, with 11 bases between. The germline gives CDR1 SQVTM, CDR2 ANQGSEA. This CDR3 has 11 residues. CDR3 sequence reads: CSAARVTEAFF. CDR3 in DNA: TGCAGCGCCGCGAGGGTTACTGAAGCTTTCTTT.

This clonotype was seen a few times. V gene TRBV15 combines with J gene TRBJ2-7; 7 bases line up with TRBD2. J lost 4 bases, V lost 3 bases, and 6 bases had no gene match. The CDR3 length is 14 residues. Germline assignment: CDR1 LNHNV and CDR2 YYDKDF (reference sequence). The CDR3 loop reads CATSSRGLGYEQYF. The CDR3 DNA reads as TGTGCCACCAGCAGTCGAGGACTAGGGTACGAGCAGTACTTC.

This chain joins TRBV7-9 and TRBJ2-7, with 7 nucleotides matching TRBD1. With V trimmed by 7 bases and J by 0 bases, 6 bases remained unmatched. Germline assignment: CDR1 SEHNR and CDR2 FQNEAQ (reference sequence). The CDR3 loop spans 14 amino acids. CDR3 amino acids: CASTPQGSSYEQYF. The CDR3 DNA sequence: TGTGCCAGCACCCCACAGGGGTCCTCCTACGAGCAGTACTTC. Filled out from reference TRBV7-9 and TRBJ2-7, the complete variable domain reads DTGVSQNPRHKITKRGQNVTFRCDPISEHNRLYWYRQTLGQGPEFLTYFQNEAQLEKSRLLSDRFSAERPKGSFSTLEIQRTEQGDSAMYLCASTPQGSSYEQYFGPGTRLTVT.

This clonotype was picked up a small number of times. The rearrangement uses TRBV4-1 and TRBJ1-2; the D is unclear. The CDR3 spans 15 residues. V was clipped by 0 bases and J by 4 bases, with 12 bases between them. Per the germline V gene, CDR1 is MGHRA and CDR2 is YSYEKL. In DNA, the CDR3 is TGCGCCAGCAGCCAAGAGTCGGCCAGACCCTATGGCTACACCTTC. Translation: CASSQESARPYGYTF.

This clonotype was seen more than once but under ten times. A junction end diverges from the germline sequence, so it may reflect a read error. The chain links TRBV6-1 to TRBJ1-1; D gene ambiguous. The CDR3 length is 14 residues. Germline CDR1 MNHNS, CDR2 SASEGT. The DNA for the CDR3 is TGTGCCAGCACCCTGTTCTTGGGGAACACTGAAGCTCTCTTT. Translation: CASTLFLGNTEALF.

This clonotype has just a few counts. The gene calls are TRBV6-5 and TRBJ1-1; unclear D gene. The CDR3 length is 12 residues. V lost 10 bases and J lost 7, with 16 bases in between. Germline assignment: CDR1 MNHEY and CDR2 SVGAGI. The CDR3 bases are TGTGCCACCGGGAAAACGGCGAGTGAAGCTTTCTTT. It specifies CATGKTASEAFF.

This clonotype was seen only a few times. V and J are TRBV10-3 and TRBJ2-7; tentatively, D is TRBD2 (6 bases). Germline V lookup: CDR1 ENHRY, CDR2 SYGVKD. V gave up 7 bases and J gave up 3 bases, with 13 bases separating them. The CDR3 covers 13 residues. CDR3 DNA: TGTGCCATCAAAGGGCGGGAAGGCTACGAGCAGTACTTC. It translates to CAIKGREGYEQYF.

This chain links TRBV4-1 with TRBJ1-4; D is unclear. V lost 3 bases to trimming and J lost 1 base, with 6 bases between them. Germline CDR1 is MGHRA and CDR2 is YSYEKL. The CDR3 contains 14 residues. This CDR3 reads CASSQTQTNEKLFF. The CDR3 region has the DNA TGCGCCAGCAGCCAGACACAAACTAATGAAAAACTGTTTTTT.